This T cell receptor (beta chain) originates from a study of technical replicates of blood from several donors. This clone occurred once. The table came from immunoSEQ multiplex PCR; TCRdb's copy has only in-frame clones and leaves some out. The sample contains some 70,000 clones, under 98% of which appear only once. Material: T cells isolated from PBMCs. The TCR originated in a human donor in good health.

The CDR3 coding sequence is TGTGCCAGCAGTTTTGCGTACACCGGGGAGCTGTTTTTT. Amino acid sequence: CASSFAYTGELFF. V gene TRBV27 combines with J gene TRBJ2-2; no definite D call. Trimming took 3 bases from V and 3 from J, leaving 5 bases between them. Germline CDR1 is MNHEY and CDR2 is SMNVEV (reference sequence). This CDR3 has 13 amino acids.